The 18 T cell receptor beta chains below were found in one sample sequenced in a study of metastatic and nonmetastatic thyroid tumors. TCRdb used MiXCR to call clones anew from the PCR reads. The profile covers fewer than 35,000 clones, with 10% to 11% appearing a single time and about 16% taken by the ten largest. The entire patient cohort was treatment-naive prior to thyroid surgery. Sequences were obtained from blood. These TCRs come from a female donor with papillary thyroid cancer or a benign thyroid nodule (not recorded which). Some clones in this sample may be carry-over from other donors' samples.

The genes are TRBV11-2 and TRBJ2-5, with D perhaps TRBD1 (5 bases). Germline V gene sequence: CDR1 SGHAT, CDR2 FQNNGV. The CDR3 length is 15 residues. V was cut by 1 base and J by 7 bases, with 16 bases left in between. This CDR3 reads CASSLAPGNVGTQYF. The CDR3 region has the DNA TGTGCCAGCAGCTTAGCGCCAGGGAATGTGGGGACCCAGTACTTC.

This clone was picked up many times. The chain carries TRBV28 and TRBJ2-7; unclear D gene. CDR3 length: 12 residues. V gave up 7 bases and J gave up 1 base, with 8 bases separating them. CDR1 MDHEN and CDR2 SYDVKM come from the germline V gene. The CDR3 reads CASNDGSYEQYF. The DNA for the CDR3 is TGTGCCAGCAACGACGGTTCCTACGAGCAGTACTTC. The whole variable domain, filled in from reference TRBV28 and TRBJ2-7, reads DVKVTQSSRYLVKRTGEKVFLECVQDMDHENMFWYRQDPGLGLRLIYFSYDVKMKEKGDIPEGYSVSREKKERFSLILESASTNQTSMYLCASNDGSYEQYFGPGTRLTVT.

This clone appeared many times. The genes are TRBV2 and TRBJ1-1, with 10 positions matching TRBD1. The CDR3 is 13 residues long. With V trimmed by 6 bases and J by 4 bases, 2 bases remained unmatched. Germline lookup yields CDR1 SNHLY and CDR2 FYNNEI. The CDR3 DNA reads TGTGCCAGCAGGAGGACAGGGGGCACTGAAGCTTTCTTT. This translates into CASRRTGGTEAFF.

The chain uses TRBV6-1 and TRBJ1-6; 7 bases fit TRBD1. V dropped 5 bases and J dropped 6; count of bases not matched to a gene: 4. The CDR3 extends over 14 amino acids. The germline CDR1 and CDR2 sequences are MNHNS and SASEGT. CDR3 coding DNA: TGTGCCAGCAGTAAGGACAGGAGTAATTCACCCCTCCACTTT. It codes for CASSKDRSNSPLHF.

This clone appeared many times. This chain uses TRBV2 with TRBJ2-1; weak D call: TRBD2 (6 bases). Trimming left V 0 bases short and J 1 base short, with 10 bases between. Germline-derived CDR1 and CDR2 are SNHLY and FYNNEI. This CDR3 is 16 amino acids long. The CDR3 DNA reads as TGTGCCAGCAGTGAAGCGGGGCGGGGTTCCTACAATGAGCAGTTCTTC. Its translation is CASSEAGRGSYNEQFF.

This clone was recorded at least ten times. This chain links TRBV10-3 with TRBJ2-5, with no clear D. The ends were cut back, 0 bases at V and 5 bases at J, with 4 bases in the middle. Germline V lookup: CDR1 ENHRY, CDR2 SYGVKD. This CDR3 spans 12 amino acids. The CDR3 reads CAISESWETQYF. The CDR3 DNA is TGTGCCATCAGTGAGTCATGGGAGACCCAGTACTTC.

There are many counts of this clone. The chain links TRBV20-1 to TRBJ2-1; 10 bases line up with TRBD2. V lost 7 bases and J lost 0; bases outside the gene matches: 18. CDR3 length equals 19 residues. Per the germline V gene, CDR1 is DFQATT and CDR2 is SNEGSKA (reference sequence). CDR3 amino acids: CSVSRGEREGVGSYNEQFF. The CDR3 DNA follows: TGCAGTGTTTCCCGAGGAGAGCGGGAGGGCGTAGGCTCCTACAATGAGCAGTTCTTC.

This clone appeared many times. The rearrangement joins TRBV3-1 to TRBJ2-7; TRBD2 might be the D (6 bases). The CDR3 consists of 14 residues. The V end lost 4 bases, the J end lost 6 bases, and 16 bases lay between the germline ends. Germline loops: CDR1 LGHDT, CDR2 YNNKEL (reference sequence). The CDR3 DNA is TGTGCCAGCAGCCTAGCGGTCCCGTCCCTCGAGCAGTACTTC. Protein product: CASSLAVPSLEQYF.

This clone was picked up many times. The CDR3 nucleotides read TGCGCCAGCAGCTTGAGGGTGGGCAGGGGCTACACTGAAGCTTTCTTT. It encodes CASSLRVGRGYTEAFF. The J gene is TRBJ1-1, the V gene TRBV5-1; a possible D gene is TRBD1 (6 bases). Trimming took 1 base from V and 3 from J, leaving 16 bases between them. Germline CDR1 is SGHRS and CDR2 is YFSETQ. The CDR3 length is 16 residues.

V usage is TRBV5-1 and J usage is TRBJ2-2; D is undetermined. Looked up from germline, CDR1 is SGHRS and CDR2 is YFSETQ. The CDR3 sequence is 15 residues long. Deletions cut 4 bases from V and 2 bases from J, with 12 bases between. CDR3 in DNA: TGCGCCAGCAGCAGGGCGTCAGCAAACACCGGGGAGCTGTTTTTT. It specifies CASSRASANTGELFF.

In this sample, this clone turned up many times. This chain connects TRBV12-3 or TRBV12-4 to TRBJ2-1; no firm D call. The CDR3 runs 13 residues. The germline V and J ends were trimmed by 10 bases and 0 bases, with 10 bases remaining between them. CDR3 region: CATLESSYNEQFF. For the CDR3, the DNA is TGTGCCACTCTTGAGAGCTCCTACAATGAGCAGTTCTTC.

This clone occurred many times. V gene TRBV30 combines with J gene TRBJ1-1, with TRBD1 matching over 9 bases. Germline CDR1 GTSNPN, CDR2 SVGIG (reference sequence). The CDR3 extends over 16 amino acids. Trimming cost V 7 bases and J 1 base; bases outside gene matches: 13. The DNA of the CDR3 is TGTGCCTCCAACCGAGGACAGGGGCGGCCGAACACTGAAGCTTTCTTT. As protein: CASNRGQGRPNTEAFF.

Many counts were recorded for this clone. The chain uses TRBV2 and TRBJ2-1, with D perhaps given as TRBD1 or TRBD2 (5 bases each). Germline values: CDR1 SNHLY, CDR2 FYNNEI. CDR3 length equals 15 residues. V lost 6 bases to trimming and J lost 6 bases, with 18 bases between them. The CDR3 reads CASSLGPGKVNEQFF. CDR3 nucleotides: TGTGCCAGCAGCCTGGGACCGGGGAAGGTCAATGAGCAGTTCTTC. The variable domain in full, completed from reference TRBV2 and TRBJ2-1, reads EPEVTQTPSHQVTQMGQEVILRCVPISNHLYFYWYRQILGQKVEFLVSFYNNEISEKSEIFDDQFSVERPDGSNFTLKIRSTKLEDSAMYFCASSLGPGKVNEQFFGPGTRLTVL.

This clone has ten or more counts. The V and J genes are TRBV12-3 or TRBV12-4 and TRBJ2-1; D is undetermined. Trimming removed 9 bases from V and 5 bases from J, with 11 bases in between. The CDR3 sequence is 12 residues long. CDR3 loop: CASRWLDNEQFF. The CDR3 DNA sequence: TGTGCCAGTCGCTGGTTGGACAATGAGCAGTTCTTC.

This clone was observed at least ten times. The chain links TRBV20-1 to TRBJ2-5, with D maybe TRBD1 (5 bases). Between the trimmed V and J ends, which lost 5 bases and 4 bases, there was a span of 14 bases. Germline assignment: CDR1 DFQATT and CDR2 SNEGSKA (reference sequence). The CDR3 length is 13 residues. CDR3 nucleotide sequence: TGCAGTGCTCTAGGGGCGACAGTAGAGACCCAGTACTTC. Protein product: CSALGATVETQYF.

This clone was detected many times. The V gene is TRBV29-1, the J gene TRBJ2-7; 12 bases match TRBD2. Per the germline V gene, CDR1 is SQVTM and CDR2 is ANQGSEA. The CDR3 is 19 residues long. J was trimmed by 4 bases and V by 7 bases; bases with no gene match: 23. DNA of the CDR3: TGCAGCGCTGCTTCCCCTGGGGCTAGCGGGAGGGCCCCCGGGTACGAGCAGTACTTC. Its protein product is CSAASPGASGRAPGYEQYF.

This clone has a count of ten or more. This chain uses TRBV14 with TRBJ2-7; D might be TRBD1 (5 bases). CDR1 is SGHDN and CDR2 is FVKESK in the germline V gene. V shed 0 bases and J shed 4 bases, with 10 bases lying between them. The CDR3 is 14 residues long. CDR3 in DNA: TGTGCCAGCAGCCAAGATGGACACCTATACGAGCAGTACTTC. Amino acids: CASSQDGHLYEQYF.

This clone was seen many times. CDR3 in amino acids: CASSPPGLAGLNEQFF. CDR3 coding DNA: TGCGCCAGCAGCCCTCCGGGACTAGCGGGACTGAATGAGCAGTTCTTC. The rearrangement links TRBV4-3 to TRBJ2-1, with 13 positions matching TRBD2. V dropped 4 bases and J dropped 7; count of bases not matched to a gene: 7. This CDR3 contains 16 residues. Germline CDR1 reads LGHNA; CDR2 reads YSLEER.